The entry that follows covers one T cell receptor beta chain sequence. The antigen is undetermined. CDR1 SGDLS and CDR2 YYNGEE come from the germline V gene. The CDR3 spans 16 residues. V lost 4 bases to trimming and J lost 5 bases; unmatched junction nucleotides: 14. These data originate in a study of identifying expanded T cells in peripheral blood. TCRdb's table, derived via immunoSEQ multiplex PCR, lists solely in-frame clones and lacks some. The repertoire holds roughly 100,000 clones, with approximately 89% as singletons. Study outcomes and limitations: Roughly 1.1 clones differed between technical replicates, versus around 15 and 19 over time.

During the collection period, no donor immune events like infections were recorded. This rearrangement joins TRBV9 to TRBJ1-2; 7 bases align to TRBD1. The receptor was isolated from a person between 18 and 75 years old in good health. The sequenced sample was blood. For the CDR3, the DNA is TGTGCCAGCAGCTCACAGAGTAGGGGGACAGCGTATGGCTACACCTTC. Translated, it gives CASSSQSRGTAYGYTF.